This paragraph reports one T cell receptor (beta chain). This entry belongs to a study of OX40 agonist ivuxolimab in advanced cancers. This CDR3 contains 14 residues. CDR1 SGHRS and CDR2 YFSETQ come from the germline V gene. The trim removed 4 bases at V and 0 bases at J, leaving 3 bases unmatched. TCRdb's copy holds only in-frame clones and misses some; the assay was immunoSEQ multiplex PCR. Among some 60,000 clones listed, about 90% were seen once. The material sequenced was CD4+ or CD8+ T cells sorted from blood, taken in a trial of the OX40 agonist ivuxolimab. The receptor was derived from an adult with an advanced solid tumor such as melanoma, head and neck, liver or kidney cancer. The chain uses TRBV5-1 and TRBJ1-2; 7 positions match TRBD1. The chain's CDR3 is CASSVDRANYGYTF. CDR3 DNA: TGCGCCAGCAGCGTTGACAGGGCTAACTATGGCTACACCTTC. The full variable domain, rest sourced from reference TRBV5-1 and TRBJ1-2, is KAGVTQTPRYLIKTRGQQVTLSCSPISGHRSVSWYQQTPGQGLQFLFEYFSETQRNKGNFPGRFSGRQFSNSRSEMNVSTLELGDSALYLCASSVDRANYGYTFGSGTRLTVV.